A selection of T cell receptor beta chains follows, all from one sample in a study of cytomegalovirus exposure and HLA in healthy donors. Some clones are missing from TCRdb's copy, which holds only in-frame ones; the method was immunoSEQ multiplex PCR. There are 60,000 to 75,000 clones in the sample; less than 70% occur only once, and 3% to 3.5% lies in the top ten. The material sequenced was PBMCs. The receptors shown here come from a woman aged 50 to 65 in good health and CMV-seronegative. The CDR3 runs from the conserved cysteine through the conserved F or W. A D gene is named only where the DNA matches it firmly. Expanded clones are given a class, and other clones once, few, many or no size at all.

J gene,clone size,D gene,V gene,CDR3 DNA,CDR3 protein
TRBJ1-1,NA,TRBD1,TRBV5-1,TGCGCCAGCAGCTGGGGACAGGGGGCCCTCGCGTCGAACACTGAAGCTTTCTTT,CASSWGQGALASNTEAFF
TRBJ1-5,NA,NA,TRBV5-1,TGCGCCAGCAGCTCTGACAGAAATCAGCCCCAGCATTTT,CASSSDRNQPQHF
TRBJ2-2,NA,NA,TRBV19,TGTGCCAGTAGTATAGCGGGGAAGTCGAACACCGGGGAGCTGTTTTTT,CASSIAGKSNTGELFF
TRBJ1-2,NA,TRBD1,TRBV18,TGTGCCAGCTCACCACCGAATCCCGCAGGGGGCAATGGCTACACCTTC,CASSPPNPAGGNGYTF
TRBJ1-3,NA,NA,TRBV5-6,TGTGCCAGCAGCTCTCTCTGGCGGGAAGTCGGAAACACCATATATTTT,CASSSLWREVGNTIYF
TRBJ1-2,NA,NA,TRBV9,TGTGTCAGCAGCGTAGCTCGGGACACTCTTAACTATGGCTACACCTTC,CVSSVARDTLNYGYTF
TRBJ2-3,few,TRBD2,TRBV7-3,TGTGCCAGCAGCTTGGGCGGGAGGGCAGGAGGCACAGATACGCAGTATTTT,CASSLGGRAGGTDTQYF
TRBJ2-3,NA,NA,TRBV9,TGTGCCAGCAGCGAAATTGGGGCTGGTACGCAGTATTTT,CASSEIGAGTQYF
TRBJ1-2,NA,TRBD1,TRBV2,TGTGCCAGCAGGCGGGACAGCGAAGGCTACACCTTC,CASRRDSEGYTF
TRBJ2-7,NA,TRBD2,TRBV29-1,TGCAGCGTTGCCGGGACTAGCGGGATCCACGAGCAGTACTTC,CSVAGTSGIHEQYF
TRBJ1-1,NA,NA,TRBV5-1,TGCGCCAGCAGCTTGGATCCGAGACAAGGATTGAACACTGAAGCTTTCTTT,CASSLDPRQGLNTEAFF
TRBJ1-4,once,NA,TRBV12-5,TGTGCTAGTGGTTTGGTACCCGGACAGACAACTAATGAAAAACTGTTTTTT,CASGLVPGQTTNEKLFF
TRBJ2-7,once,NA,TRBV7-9,TGTGCCAGCAGCTTATCACAGCCCCCCTACGAGCAGTACTTC,CASSLSQPPYEQYF
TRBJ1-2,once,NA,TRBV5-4,TGTGCCAGCAGCTTAGCAGACTATTATGGCTACACCTTC,CASSLADYYGYTF
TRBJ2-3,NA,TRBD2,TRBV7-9,TGTGCCAGCAGCTTAGCCCCGGGAGGGGTGAGAACAGATACGCAGTATTTT,CASSLAPGGVRTDTQYF
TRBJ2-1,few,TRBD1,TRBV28,TGTGCCAGCAGGGCTTGGGGACAGCGTTTAAACAATGAGCAGTTCTTC,CASRAWGQRLNNEQFF
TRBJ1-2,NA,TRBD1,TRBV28,TGTGCCAGCAGTTTAGGGGGGACAGGGACAAACTATGGCTACACCTTC,CASSLGGTGTNYGYTF
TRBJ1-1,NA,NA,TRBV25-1,TGTGCCAGCAGTGAATATGTATCGGGAAACCCGAACACTGAAGCTTTCTTT,CASSEYVSGNPNTEAFF
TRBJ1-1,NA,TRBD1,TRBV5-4,TGTGCCAGCAGCTTGTTTAGGGACAGTCAAGCTTTCTTT,CASSLFRDSQAFF
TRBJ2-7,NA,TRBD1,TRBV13,TGTGCCAGCAGTCCAGGGGGCGCAGCCTACGAGCAGTCCTTC,CASSPGGAAYEQSF
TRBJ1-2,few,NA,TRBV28,TGTGCCAGCAGGAGGGCCTCACTTAACTATGGCTACACCTTC,CASRRASLNYGYTF
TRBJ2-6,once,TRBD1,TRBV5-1,TGCGCCAGCAGCCCGGACAGGGGCTCCACTGGGGCCAACGTCCTGACTTTC,CASSPDRGSTGANVLTF
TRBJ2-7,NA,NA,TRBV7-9,TGTGCCAGCAGCTTTGACTTAGACTACGAGCAGTACTTC,CASSFDLDYEQYF
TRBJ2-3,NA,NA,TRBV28,TGTGCCATCTCGGACAGACTAAGCACAGATACGCAGTATTTT,CAISDRLSTDTQYF
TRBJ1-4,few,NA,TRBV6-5,TGTGCCAGCAGTTACTCGACGGGTAATGAAAAACTGTTTTTT,CASSYSTGNEKLFF
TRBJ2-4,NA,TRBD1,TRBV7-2,TGTGCCAGCAGCTTAGAGGGGGGGACAGGGAGGGTTCAGTACTTC,CASSLEGGTGRVQYF
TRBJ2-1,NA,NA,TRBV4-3,TGCGCCAGCAGCCAAGAGGTATTCGGAGGGCTCAATGAGCAGTTCTTC,CASSQEVFGGLNEQFF
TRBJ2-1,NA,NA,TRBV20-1,TGCAGTGCTGCAGGGAATGAGCAGTTCTTC,CSAAGNEQFF
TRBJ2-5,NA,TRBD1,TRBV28,TGTGCCAGCAGTTTGGTGACAGGGGGCCGACAAGAGACCCAGTACTTC,CASSLVTGGRQETQYF
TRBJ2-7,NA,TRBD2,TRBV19,TGTGCCAGTACCAGGACTAGCGGATACTCCTACGAGCAGTACTTC,CASTRTSGYSYEQYF
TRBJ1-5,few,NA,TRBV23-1,TGCGCCAGCAGTCAGGGGCGAGGTTATAGCAATCAGCCCCAGCATTTT,CASSQGRGYSNQPQHF
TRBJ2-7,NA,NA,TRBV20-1,TGCAGTGCTCTTGCCTACGAGCAGTACTTC,CSALAYEQYF
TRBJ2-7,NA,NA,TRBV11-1,TGTGCCAGCAGCTTAGCCCTTTCGGGGTTCGAGCAGTACTTC,CASSLALSGFEQYF
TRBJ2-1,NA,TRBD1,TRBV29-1,TGCAGCGTTGACGGTCCCGGGACAGTGGGTAGTGAGCAGTTCTTC,CSVDGPGTVGSEQFF
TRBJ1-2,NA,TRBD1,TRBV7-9,TGTGCCAGCAGCGAACGACAGGGGGAGTTTGGCTACACCTTC,CASSERQGEFGYTF
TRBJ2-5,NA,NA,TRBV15,TGTGCCACCAGCAGGCCCAGGGGCCAGGGGGAGACCCAGTACTTC,CATSRPRGQGETQYF
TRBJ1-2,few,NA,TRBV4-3,TGCGCCAGCAGCCCCCAGACCAGGGCTGGGTATGGCTACACCTTC,CASSPQTRAGYGYTF
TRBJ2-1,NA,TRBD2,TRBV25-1,TGTGCCAGCAGTGACTTGACTAGCGGGAGGGCATATATTGAGTTCTTC,CASSDLTSGRAYIEFF
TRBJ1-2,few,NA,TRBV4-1,TGCGCCAGCAGCCAAGACTGGACAGCGAACTATGGCTACACCTTC,CASSQDWTANYGYTF
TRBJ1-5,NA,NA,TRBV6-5,TGTGCCAGCAGTCGCCAGGAAGGCAATCAGCCCCAGCATTTT,CASSRQEGNQPQHF
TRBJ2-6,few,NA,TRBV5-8,TGTGCCAGCAGCTTGGAAACAGGGACTGGGGCCAACGTCCTGACTTTC,CASSLETGTGANVLTF
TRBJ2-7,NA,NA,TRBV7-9,TGTGCCAGCAGCCGGCGGGCAGGTAACTACGAGCAGTACTTC,CASSRRAGNYEQYF
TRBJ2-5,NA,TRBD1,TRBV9,TGTGCCAGCAGCGTAGGGGGGCCTGGGACAGGCCAAGAGACCCAGTACTTC,CASSVGGPGTGQETQYF
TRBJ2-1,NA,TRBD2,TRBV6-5,TGTGCCAGCAGTCCCGGGACTAGCGGGAGAGGGGAGCAGTTCTTC,CASSPGTSGRGEQFF
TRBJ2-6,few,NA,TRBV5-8,TGTGCCAGCAGACAGGCCTCTGGGGCCAACGTCCTGACTTTC,CASRQASGANVLTF
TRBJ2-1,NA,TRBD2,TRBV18,TGTGCCAGCTCACCGATAATAGCGGGAGATTCCAATGAGCAGTTCTTC,CASSPIIAGDSNEQFF
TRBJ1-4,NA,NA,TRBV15,TGTGCCACCAGCCTAGGGGGGGATAATGAAAAACTGTTTTTT,CATSLGGDNEKLFF
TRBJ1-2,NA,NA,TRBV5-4,TGTGCCAGCAGAAGCAGGGGATCTAACTATGGCTACACCTTC,CASRSRGSNYGYTF
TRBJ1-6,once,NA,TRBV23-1,TGCGCCAGGAGGGCCTTACTCGAGTTCCTTAATTCACCCCTCCACTTT,CARRALLEFLNSPLHF
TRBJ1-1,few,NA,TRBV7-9,TGTGCCAGCAGCTCATACACTGAAGCTTTCTTT,CASSSYTEAFF
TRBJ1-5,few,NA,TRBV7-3,TGTGCCAGCAGCTTAGAGGCGGGGCAGCCCCAGCATTTT,CASSLEAGQPQHF
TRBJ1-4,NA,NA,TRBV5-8,TGTGCCAGCAGCTTGGCCCCCGGAGCTCCTGAAAAACTGTTTTTT,CASSLAPGAPEKLFF
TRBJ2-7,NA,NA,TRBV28,TGTGCCAGCAGTTTAGAGAGCTACGAGCAGTACTTC,CASSLESYEQYF